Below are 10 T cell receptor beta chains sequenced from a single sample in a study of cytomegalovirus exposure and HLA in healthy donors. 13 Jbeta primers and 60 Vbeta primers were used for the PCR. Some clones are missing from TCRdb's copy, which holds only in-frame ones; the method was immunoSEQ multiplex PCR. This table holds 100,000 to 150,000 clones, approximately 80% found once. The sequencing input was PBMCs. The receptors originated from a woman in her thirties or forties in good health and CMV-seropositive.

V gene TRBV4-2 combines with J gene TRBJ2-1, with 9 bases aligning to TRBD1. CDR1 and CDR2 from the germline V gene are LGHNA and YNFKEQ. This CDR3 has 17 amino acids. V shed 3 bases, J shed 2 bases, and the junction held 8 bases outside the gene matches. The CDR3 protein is CASSHKPGQGTYNEQFF. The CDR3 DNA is TGTGCCAGCAGCCACAAACCGGGACAGGGAACCTACAATGAGCAGTTCTTC.

Here the CDR3 reads CASTDRSGSIYEQYF. Written as DNA, the CDR3 is TGTGCCAGCACCGACAGAAGCGGGAGTATATACGAGCAGTACTTC. The V gene is TRBV5-4, the J gene TRBJ2-7, with TRBD2 identical over 8 bases. The CDR3 runs to 15 residues. Germline V gene sequence: CDR1 SGHNT, CDR2 YYREEE (reference sequence). V lost 6 bases and J lost 4; bases outside the gene matches: 12. Supplemented by reference TRBV5-4 and TRBJ2-7, the full variable domain reads ETGVTQSPTHLIKTRGQQVTLRCSSQSGHNTVSWYQQALGQGPQFIFQYYREEENGRGNFPPRFSGLQFPNYSSELNVNALELDDSALYLCASTDRSGSIYEQYFGPGTRLTVT.

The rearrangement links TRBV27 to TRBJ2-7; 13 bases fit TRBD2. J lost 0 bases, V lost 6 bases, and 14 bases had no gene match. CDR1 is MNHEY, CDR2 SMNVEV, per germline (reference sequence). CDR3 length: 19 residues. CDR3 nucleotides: TGTGCCAGCAGAGATTACGGGACTAGCGGGAACCCGAGCTCCTACGAGCAGTACTTC. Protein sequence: CASRDYGTSGNPSSYEQYF.

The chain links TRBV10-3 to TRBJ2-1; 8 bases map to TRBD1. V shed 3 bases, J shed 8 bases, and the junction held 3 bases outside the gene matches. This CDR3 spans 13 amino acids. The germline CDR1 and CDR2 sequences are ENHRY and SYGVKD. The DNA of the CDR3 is TGTGCCATCAGTGACAGGGGGCGCCATGAGCAGTTCTTC. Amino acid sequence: CAISDRGRHEQFF.

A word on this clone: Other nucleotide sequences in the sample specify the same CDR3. Here the CDR3 reads CAWTSGRWSTDTQYF. CDR3 coding DNA: TGTGCCTGGACTAGCGGGAGATGGAGCACAGATACGCAGTATTTT. The chain couples TRBV30 to TRBJ2-3, with 10 bases fitting TRBD2. The CDR3 contains 15 residues. The V gene end was trimmed by 4 bases and the J gene end by 0 bases; junction bases not matched to a gene: 4. From germline, CDR1 is GTSNPN and CDR2 SVGIG (reference sequence).

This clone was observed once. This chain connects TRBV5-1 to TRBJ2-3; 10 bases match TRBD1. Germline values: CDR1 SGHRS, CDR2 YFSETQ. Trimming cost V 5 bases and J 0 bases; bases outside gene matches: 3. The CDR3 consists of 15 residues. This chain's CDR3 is CASRTGGSSTDTQYF. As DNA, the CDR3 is TGCGCCAGCAGGACAGGGGGCTCTAGCACAGATACGCAGTATTTT.

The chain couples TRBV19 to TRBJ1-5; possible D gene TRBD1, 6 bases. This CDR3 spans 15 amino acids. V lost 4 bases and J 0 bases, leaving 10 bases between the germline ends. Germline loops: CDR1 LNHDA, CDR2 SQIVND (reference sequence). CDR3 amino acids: CASSTGQYSNQPQHF. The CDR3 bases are TGTGCCAGTAGTACCGGACAGTATAGCAATCAGCCCCAGCATTTT.

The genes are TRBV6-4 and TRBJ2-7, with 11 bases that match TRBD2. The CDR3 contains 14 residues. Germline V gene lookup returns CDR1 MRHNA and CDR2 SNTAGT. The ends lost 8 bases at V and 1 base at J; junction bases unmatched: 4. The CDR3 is CASGGTSGSYEQYF. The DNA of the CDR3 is TGTGCCAGCGGGGGGACTAGCGGTTCCTACGAGCAGTACTTC.

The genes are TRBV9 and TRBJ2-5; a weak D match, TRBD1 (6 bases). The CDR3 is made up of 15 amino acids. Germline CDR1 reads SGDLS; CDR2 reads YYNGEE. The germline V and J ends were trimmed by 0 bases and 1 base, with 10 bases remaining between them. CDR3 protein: CASSVDTGFQETQYF. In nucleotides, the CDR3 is TGTGCCAGCAGCGTAGACACAGGGTTCCAAGAGACCCAGTACTTC.

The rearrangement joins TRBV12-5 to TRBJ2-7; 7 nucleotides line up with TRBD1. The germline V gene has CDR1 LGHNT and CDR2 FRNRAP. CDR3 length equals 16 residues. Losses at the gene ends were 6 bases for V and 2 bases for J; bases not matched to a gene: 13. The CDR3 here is CASGLSRQGNPYEQYF. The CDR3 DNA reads TGTGCTAGTGGGCTTTCCCGACAGGGCAACCCCTACGAGCAGTACTTC.